Each of the 16 T cell receptor beta chains below was sequenced from the same sample in a study of blood T cell repertoires in COVID-19. Repertoires were generated with immunoSEQ multiplex PCR, while TCRdb's copy carries only in-frame clones and drops some. This table has 350,000 to 450,000 clones, just over 90% appearing once. The specimen was PBMCs or T cells enriched from blood (not recorded which). The receptors come from a woman aged 40 to 50 who had been exposed to COVID-19.

V and J are TRBV3-1 (or the pseudogene TRBV3-2) and TRBJ2-7; no clear D gene. V was clipped by 0 bases and J by 7 bases, with 10 bases between them. This CDR3 spans 13 amino acids. The germline CDR1 and CDR2 sequences are LGHDT and YNNKEL (reference sequence). The CDR3 protein is CASSQELPLEQYF. The CDR3 DNA sequence: TGTGCCAGCAGCCAAGAGCTGCCACTAGAGCAGTACTTC.

The gene calls are TRBV7-9 and TRBJ2-7; a weak D match, TRBD2 (8 bases). Germline-derived CDR1 and CDR2 are SEHNR and FQNEAQ (reference sequence). V was pared by 5 bases and J by 3 bases, with 20 bases between. The CDR3 loop spans 16 amino acids. The CDR3 nucleotides are TGTGCCAGCAGCCCAACAGGGGCGGGGGGATACTACGAGCAGTACTTC. It yields the protein CASSPTGAGGYYEQYF.

V usage is TRBV7-9 and J usage is TRBJ1-2; 8 nucleotides match TRBD1. Germline CDR1 SEHNR, CDR2 FQNEAQ (reference sequence). Unmatched junction bases numbered 12, after V lost 6 bases and J lost 3 bases. This CDR3 is built from 16 residues. This CDR3 is CASRPRTGSVDYGYTF. The CDR3 DNA sequence: TGTGCCAGCAGACCCCGGACAGGGAGTGTGGACTATGGCTACACCTTC.

This sequence joins TRBV18 and TRBJ2-5, with D perhaps TRBD1 (6 bases). V gave up 5 bases and J gave up 0 bases, with 16 bases separating them. This CDR3 is 16 amino acids long. Germline V gene data show CDR1 as KGHSH and CDR2 as LQKENI. In nucleotides, the CDR3 is TGTGCCAGCTCAGCACAACAGGGAATTTACCAAGAGACCCAGTACTTC. Translating gives CASSAQQGIYQETQYF.

The V call is TRBV2, the J call TRBJ1-4, with D perhaps matching TRBD1 (6 bases). The germline V gene has CDR1 SNHLY and CDR2 FYNNEI. The germline V and J ends were trimmed by 4 bases and 8 bases, with 11 bases remaining between them. This CDR3 contains 13 residues. CDR3 DNA: TGTGCCAGCAGTGGACAGGTTCTCGAAAAACTGTTTTTT. It yields the protein CASSGQVLEKLFF.

This chain uses TRBV2 with TRBJ1-4; D uncertain. The CDR3 totals 13 residues. V lost 5 bases and J lost 7, with 11 bases in between. Looked up from germline, CDR1 is SNHLY and CDR2 is FYNNEI. This CDR3 reads CASSFEAGEKLFF. The DNA for the CDR3 is TGTGCCAGCAGTTTCGAGGCGGGTGAAAAACTGTTTTTT. The full variable domain, in which reference TRBV2 and TRBJ1-4 provide the parts outside the CDR3, is EPEVTQTPSHQVTQMGQEVILRCVPISNHLYFYWYRQILGQKVEFLVSFYNNEISEKSEIFDDQFSVERPDGSNFTLKIRSTKLEDSAMYFCASSFEAGEKLFFGSGTQLSVL.

The chain couples TRBV27 to TRBJ2-7; D possibly corresponds to TRBD2 (6 bases). V dropped 4 bases and J dropped 4 bases, with 17 bases sitting between them. Looked up from germline, CDR1 is MNHEY and CDR2 is SMNVEV (reference sequence). There are 15 residues in the CDR3. The CDR3 DNA reads TGTGCCAGCAGTTCCTCGGGACTCCGCAGGTACGAGCAGTACTTC. Protein: CASSSSGLRRYEQYF.

This clone appeared a single time. This chain joins TRBV28 and TRBJ1-6; D possibly corresponds to TRBD1 (5 bases). Germline CDR1 MDHEN, CDR2 SYDVKM. Trimming pared 0 bases from V and 6 bases from J, leaving 15 bases between. The CDR3 totals 17 residues. The CDR3 spells CASSLWEGRAANSPLHF. CDR3 DNA sequence: TGTGCCAGCAGTTTATGGGAGGGGAGGGCTGCTAATTCACCCCTCCACTTT.

V and J are TRBV15 and TRBJ2-5; 8 nucleotides agree with TRBD2. V was pared by 3 bases and J by 5 bases, with 14 bases of the junction left unmatched. CDR1 is LNHNV and CDR2 is YYDKDF in the germline V gene (reference sequence). This CDR3 region has 17 residues. The CDR3 DNA reads as TGTGCCACCAGCAGCTATTCCTACGGGGGGGCCGGGGAGACCCAGTACTTC. As protein: CATSSYSYGGAGETQYF.

The chain combines TRBV7-9 with TRBJ1-2; maybe TRBD1 (6 bases). With 4 bases removed from V and 2 bases from J, the gap between germline ends came to 14 bases. Germline CDR1 is SEHNR and CDR2 is FQNEAQ (reference sequence). This CDR3 contains 15 residues. This chain's CDR3 is CASSSVGRGNYGYTF. CDR3 DNA sequence: TGTGCCAGCAGCTCCGTTGGCAGGGGAAACTATGGCTACACCTTC.

The rearrangement joins TRBV10-3 to TRBJ1-2; no firm D call. From germline, CDR1 is ENHRY and CDR2 SYGVKD. The germline V and J ends were trimmed by 8 bases and 3 bases, with 7 bases remaining between them. The CDR3 totals 11 residues. CDR3 coding DNA: TGTGCCATCGAGGGATACTATGGCTACACCTTC. This translates into CAIEGYYGYTF.

Comment on this clone: The same CDR3 also results from other DNA sequences found in this sample. The V and J genes are TRBV18 and TRBJ1-1, with 7 bases fitting TRBD1. The J segment lost 5 bases and the V segment lost 1 base, leaving 7 bases of the junction unmatched. The CDR3 is 15 amino acids. Germline-derived CDR1 and CDR2 are KGHSH and LQKENI. This CDR3 reads CASSPLGQGGTEAFF. Written as DNA, the CDR3 is TGTGCCAGCTCACCACTTGGGCAGGGGGGTACTGAAGCTTTCTTT.

V and J are TRBV2 and TRBJ1-6; D perhaps matches TRBD1 (6 bases). V gave up 6 bases and J gave up 5 bases, with 11 bases separating them. Germline lookup yields CDR1 SNHLY and CDR2 FYNNEI. The CDR3 extends over 14 amino acids. The CDR3 loop is CASRGATDNSPLHF. For the CDR3, the DNA is TGTGCCAGCAGGGGGGCGACGGATAATTCACCCCTCCACTTT.

The genes are TRBV27 and TRBJ2-1; unclear D gene. From germline, CDR1 is MNHEY and CDR2 SMNVEV (reference sequence). This CDR3 is 15 amino acids long. V dropped 3 bases and J dropped 0 bases, with 9 bases sitting between them. CDR3 sequence reads: CASSFRRSSYNEQFF. Written as DNA, the CDR3 is TGTGCCAGCAGTTTTCGACGGAGCTCCTACAATGAGCAGTTCTTC.

This chain uses TRBV18 with TRBJ1-3; TRBD1 matches 8 bases. V shed 3 bases and J 2 bases; nucleotides not matched to a gene: 6. The germline gives CDR1 KGHSH, CDR2 LQKENI. The CDR3 has 16 amino acids. The CDR3 DNA is TGTGCCAGCTCACCCGATCCGACAGGGGCTGGAAACACCATATATTTT. It yields the protein CASSPDPTGAGNTIYF.

This clone was counted a few times. The CDR3 loop is CASSLGTGPRSNQPQHF. The CDR3 DNA is TGTGCCAGCAGCTTGGGGACAGGCCCCAGGAGCAATCAGCCCCAGCATTTT. This chain connects TRBV5-5 to TRBJ1-5; TRBD1 aligns across 7 bases. The V segment lost 0 bases and the J segment 1 base; nucleotides outside the gene matches: 7. The CDR3 is made up of 17 amino acids. Germline V lookup: CDR1 SGHKS, CDR2 YYEKEE (reference sequence).